The rows below give T cell receptor beta chains drawn from one sample of a study of T cell repertoires in cytomegalovirus infection. TCRdb processed the reads anew with MiXCR; each CDR3 protein has one entry. This table holds about 770,000 distinct CDR3 sequences, about 28% found once. Antigens for these TCRs are unknown. The sequenced sample was cultured CD8+ T cells from PBMCs, obtained from culture after CMV antigen stimulation. The receptors shown here come from a human donor in good health (CMV status not recorded). Some clones in this sample may be carry-over from other donors' samples. Each CDR3 is given with its conserved first and last residue. The D gene is left open where the match is weak. Size tells how often a clone was seen (once, few, many) or the class of an expanded clone, and some rows leave it out.

j_gene	v_gene	d_gene	abundance	CDR3aa	CDR3nt
TRBJ1-2	TRBV2	.	few	CASRTGGLVGYTF	TGTGCCAGCAGGACAGGAGGGCTCGTTGGCTACACCTTC
TRBJ2-1	TRBV5-5	.	.	CASSPGVAEQFF	TGTGCCAGCAGCCCCGGGGTAGCTGAGCAGTTCTTC
TRBJ1-1	TRBV6-7	TRBD1	few	CASVPSPDNGTEDTEAFF	TGTGCCAGCGTCCCATCACCAGACAACGGGACAGAAGACACTGAAGCTTTCTTT
TRBJ2-3	TRBV15	.	.	CATSRGASTDTQYF	TGTGCCACCAGCAGAGGGGCTAGCACAGATACGCAGTATTTT
TRBJ2-1	TRBV24-1	.	.	CATSDLRDTYNEQFF	TGTGCCACCAGTGATCTCCGGGACACCTACAATGAGCAGTTCTTC
TRBJ2-7	TRBV3-1	.	.	CASSQDFGSTYEQYF	TGTGCCAGCAGCCAAGATTTCGGGTCGACCTACGAGCAGTACTTC
TRBJ2-7	TRBV10-2	.	.	CASSPGPHEQYF	TGCGCCAGCAGTCCGGGACCTCACGAGCAGTACTTC
TRBJ1-5	TRBV7-9	.	.	CASSLVRTAYSNQPQHF	TGTGCCAGCAGCTTAGTCCGGACAGCTTATAGCAATCAGCCCCAGCATTTT
TRBJ1-1	TRBV6-1	.	.	CASTDPSTEAFF	TGTGCCAGCACCGATCCCTCGACTGAAGCTTTCTTT
TRBJ2-7	TRBV7-6	.	.	CASSLAGGDEQYF	TGTGCCAGCAGCTTGGCCGGAGGGGACGAGCAGTACTTC
TRBJ2-1	TRBV7-3	TRBD2	few	CASSLNGLAVYNEQFF	TGTGCCAGCAGCTTAAACGGGCTAGCGGTTTACAATGAGCAGTTCTTC
TRBJ2-5	TRBV29-1	TRBD1	once	CSVLQGEETQYF	TGCAGCGTGCTACAGGGGGAAGAGACCCAGTACTTC
TRBJ2-1	TRBV9	TRBD2	.	CASSDPILAGGSYNEQFF	TGTGCCAGCAGCGATCCAATATTAGCGGGGGGGTCCTACAATGAGCAGTTCTTC
TRBJ2-3	TRBV6-6	TRBD1	many	CASSRQGATDTQYF	TGTGCCAGCAGCCGACAGGGGGCCACAGATACGCAGTATTTT
TRBJ1-5	TRBV7-9	TRBD1	many	CASSFGVDRGHQPQHF	TGTGCCAGCAGCTTTGGGGTGGACAGGGGCCATCAGCCCCAGCATTTT
TRBJ2-1	TRBV5-6	.	.	CASSSNLAYNEQFF	TGTGCCAGCAGCTCGAATCTGGCTTACAATGAGCAGTTCTTC
TRBJ1-2	TRBV28	.	.	CASSDTSGDGYTF	TGTGCCAGCAGTGACACATCGGGGGATGGCTACACCTTC
TRBJ2-3	TRBV7-8	.	once	CASLLAGRTDTQYF	TGTGCCAGCTTATTGGCAGGCCGTACAGATACGCAGTATTTT
TRBJ2-1	TRBV7-6	.	many	CASSQRVYNEQFF	TGTGCCAGCAGCCAGAGGGTCTACAATGAGCAGTTCTTC
TRBJ2-6	TRBV7-6	.	many	CASSLGVGSGANVLTF	TGTGCCAGCAGCTTAGGGGTTGGGAGCGGGGCCAACGTCCTGACTTTC
TRBJ2-3	TRBV6-1	TRBD2	.	CASSGGRSTDTQYF	TGTGCCAGCAGCGGCGGGAGGAGCACAGATACGCAGTATTTT
TRBJ2-2	TRBV7-8	TRBD2	many	CASSLSLAGGWNTGELFF	TGTGCCAGCAGCTTAAGTCTAGCGGGGGGGTGGAACACCGGGGAGCTGTTTTTT
TRBJ2-5	TRBV7-9	.	many	CASSLGLGQETQYF	TGTGCCAGCAGCTTAGGTCTGGGCCAAGAGACCCAGTACTTC
TRBJ2-1	TRBV6-1	TRBD2	few	CASSEVPGLAGLEQFF	TGTGCCAGCAGTGAAGTCCCAGGACTAGCGGGGTTAGAGCAGTTCTTC
TRBJ2-1	TRBV6-5	.	many	CASSYEQGFNNEQFF	TGTGCCAGCAGTTACGAACAGGGCTTCAACAATGAGCAGTTCTTC
TRBJ2-4	TRBV24-1	.	few	CATSDLSRAKNIQYF	TGTGCCACCAGTGATTTGTCAAGAGCCAAAAACATTCAGTACTTC
TRBJ2-1	TRBV7-8	TRBD2	many	CASSYELAGGQYNEQFF	TGTGCCAGCAGCTATGAACTAGCGGGGGGCCAGTACAATGAGCAGTTCTTC
TRBJ2-3	TRBV2	.	many	CASSEGLQPSTDTQYF	TGTGCCAGCAGTGAGGGGCTCCAACCTAGCACAGATACGCAGTATTTT
TRBJ2-1	TRBV20-1	.	.	CSARIRGGNEQFF	TGCAGTGCTAGAATTCGGGGCGGCAATGAGCAGTTCTTC
TRBJ1-2	TRBV6-5	TRBD1	.	CASSYNFGQAYGYTF	TGTGCCAGCAGTTACAACTTCGGACAGGCCTATGGCTACACCTTC
TRBJ2-3	TRBV6-5	.	.	CASSYYQGTDTQYF	TGTGCCAGCAGTTACTACCAGGGCACAGATACGCAGTATTTT
TRBJ1-4	TRBV4-1	.	.	CASSHQSPGEKLFF	TGCGCCAGCAGCCACCAGTCCCCAGGTGAAAAACTGTTTTTT
TRBJ2-1	TRBV6-6	TRBD1	few	CASSYSQRGLENEQFF	TGTGCCAGCAGTTACTCGCAAAGGGGGCTGGAGAATGAGCAGTTCTTC
TRBJ1-1	TRBV6-2/TRBV6-3	TRBD1	.	CASSNQGADWPEGEAFF	TGTGCCAGCAGCAATCAGGGGGCGGACTGGCCGGAGGGTGAAGCTTTCTTT
TRBJ1-2	TRBV29-1	.	.	CSASDRLPYGYTF	TGCAGCGCCTCGGACCGACTCCCCTATGGCTACACCTTC
TRBJ2-4	TRBV5-1	TRBD2	few	CASSLSGGTKNIQYF	TGCGCCAGCAGCTTGTCCGGGGGGACCAAAAACATTCAGTACTTC
TRBJ2-5	TRBV12-3/TRBV12-4	.	.	CASSLEEPETQYF	TGTGCCAGCAGTTTGGAGGAGCCGGAGACCCAGTACTTC
TRBJ2-3	TRBV27	.	.	CASREPWAEDSMAAADTQYF	TGTGCCAGCAGGGAACCCTGGGCCGAGGACTCCATGGCGGCGGCAGATACGCAGTATTTT
TRBJ1-1	TRBV7-6	.	.	CASSLQGAAAFF	TGTGCCAGCAGCTTACAGGGTGCGGCTGCTTTCTTT
TRBJ2-3	TRBV10-3	TRBD2	.	CAIRDSSGGATDTQYF	TGTGCCATCAGGGACTCTAGCGGGGGGGCCACAGATACGCAGTATTTT
TRBJ2-2	TRBV10-3	.	.	CAIIVTEGDLGNTGELFF	TGTGCCATCATAGTGACAGAAGGGGACCTGGGGAACACCGGGGAGCTGTTTTTT
TRBJ2-4	TRBV20-1	.	.	CSAADTRKNIQYF	TGCAGTGCTGCGGACACACGAAAAAACATTCAGTACTTC
TRBJ1-1	TRBV6-2/TRBV6-3	.	few	CASLGGPEAFF	TGTGCCAGTCTTGGGGGGCCTGAAGCTTTCTTT
TRBJ2-3	TRBV27	.	many	CASRVMGPTDTQYF	TGTGCCAGCAGGGTAATGGGCCCCACAGATACGCAGTATTTT
TRBJ1-1	TRBV27	.	few	CASSPLTGLILTEAFF	TGTGCCAGCAGTCCGTTAACAGGGTTAATTTTAACTGAAGCTTTCTTT